The clone carrying this T cell receptor (beta chain) was recorded a few times. Its antigen is unknown. Profiling relied on immunoSEQ multiplex PCR, and the TCRdb table lists in-frame clones only, not all of them. This table holds 70,000 to 100,000 clones, around nine tenths found once. These data originate in a study of graft-versus-host responses after intestinal transplantation. Study at large: Each transplant was multivisceral, liver-intestinal, or isolated intestinal. The recipients all started with anti-thymocyte globulin induction and then took tacrolimus and steroids for around three years.

V was cut by 5 bases and J by 9 bases, with 14 bases left in between. The CDR3 totals 14 residues. Germline values: CDR1 MNHNS, CDR2 SASEGT. Study results and limitations: HvG clone declines early post-transplant were associated with peak circulating GvH levels. Recipient bone marrow held GvH clones, some seen earlier in ileum or blood.

This receptor was taken from a human donor who received an intestinal transplant. Sample: unstimulated CD4+ T cells sorted from spleen or lymph node cells, taken before intestinal transplant. The genes are TRBV6-1 and TRBJ1-6; D is uncertain. CDR3 nucleotides: TGTGCCAGCAGTTTGACCCGGGATACTTCACCCCTCCACTTT. Protein: CASSLTRDTSPLHF.